The text below deals with one TCR beta chain. Its antigen is currently unknown. The method was immunoSEQ multiplex PCR; TCRdb's version includes in-frame clones alone and lacks a portion of them. The table lists 6,400 or so clones, 65% to 75% of them singletons. The data derive from a study of T cell repertoires in urothelial bladder cancer. General study results and limits: Median infiltrating lymphocyte percentage was around 2.1% in carcinoma specimens. Benign specimens held more T cells than urothelial carcinoma specimens. A single clone reached 2% to 2.5% in benign versus up to roughly 17% in carcinoma.

The V and J ends lost 4 bases and 5 bases respectively, with 5 bases between them. The CDR3 is 12 amino acids. Germline V gene lookup returns CDR1 MDHEN and CDR2 SYDVKM. The sequenced sample consisted of tumor-infiltrating cells from bladder cancer. The chain joins TRBV28 to TRBJ2-2; D remains unclear. The receptor was derived from a human donor with urothelial carcinoma. The CDR3 bases are TGTGCCAGCAGTTCCCGTACCGGGGAGCTGTTTTTT. Residues: CASSSRTGELFF.